Described below is a single TCR beta chain sequence and its context. The CDR3 extends over 14 amino acids. Germline lookup yields CDR1 SGHRS and CDR2 YFSETQ. Trimming removed 4 bases from V and 2 bases from J; junction bases left unmatched: 2. The data belong to a study of T cell changes during pregnancy in multiple sclerosis. The repertoire was sequenced with immunoSEQ multiplex PCR; TCRdb's copy has only in-frame clones and lacks some. This sample has fewer than 90,000 clones; over 85% occur once, and the top ten carry around 1.4%. This specimen consisted of peripheral blood, obtained in the third trimester of pregnancy. The sequence derives from a female donor in good health, enrolled as a control in a pregnancy study. The rearrangement uses TRBV5-1 and TRBJ2-3, with 9 bases identical to TRBD1. CDR3: CASSHRGLTDTQYF. The CDR3 DNA reads as TGCGCCAGCAGCCACAGGGGGCTCACAGATACGCAGTATTTT.